The following is a TCR beta chain sequence with its context. Its antigen is unknown. The trim removed 5 bases at V and 4 bases at J, leaving 6 bases unmatched. The CDR3 runs 15 residues. CDR1 is SGHTA and CDR2 is FQGNSA in the germline V gene. These data are taken from a study of vaccination effects on CD4 cells after COVID-19. Overall study findings and caveats: Clones of infection and vaccine origin contracted markedly late after vaccination.

The protocol was immunoSEQ multiplex PCR, while the TCRdb copy is restricted to in-frame clones and leaves out a portion. The top ten clones hold roughly 22% of a sample with approximately 30,000 clones, about 70% of them seen once. Ahead of sequencing, the ViraFEST assay grew antigen-specific CD4+ T cells using viral peptide pools. Cells that had been cultured for about 10 days were the source of isolated CD4+ T cells. Previously uninfected by SARS-CoV-2, the vaccine recipients also showed negative nucleocapsid antibodies. Cultures of about 2 million PBMC per well contained 9 to 10 IU/ml IL-2 plus 10 ug/ml peptides. Researchers swapped half the medium for IL-2 medium on both days 3 and 7.

This chain joins TRBV7-2 and TRBJ2-2, with TRBD2 matching 8 bases. This receptor was taken from a human donor who received a COVID-19 vaccine. The sequenced sample was CD4+ T cells from PBMCs cultured with HCoV-NL63 spike peptides, obtained before COVID-19 vaccination. CDR3 sequence reads: CASSVRAGGTGELFF. CDR3 coding DNA: TGTGCCAGCAGCGTGCGCGCGGGGGGCACCGGGGAGCTGTTTTTT.